This TCR beta chain was found in a study of human T cells and chemical hapten exposure. Study background: Application of 0.01% DPC to the upper back was done by patch test, with a reading at 6 days. Slight differences in pooled library volume were the main source of varying TCR yields across samples.

The time point is: pre-sensitization, week 0. The treatment was: therapeutic diphenylcyclopropenone sensitization with weekly scalp DPC. Blood was drawn before each patch test was applied. Trimming shortened V by 2 bases and J by 0 bases, and 4 bases separated the two germline ends. This CDR3 comprises 13 residues. The germline CDR1 and CDR2 sequences are DFQATT and SNEGSKA (reference sequence). Individual cDNA molecules each carried unique molecular identifiers attached by the library. MiXCR, run by TCRdb on the RACE reads, gives a single entry per CDR3 protein. The sample holds about 120,000 distinct CDR3 sequences, around an eighth seen once. This clonotype was found many times.

The source material was whole blood, sampled in connection with sensitization to the hapten diphenylcyclopropenone (DPC). This receptor was identified in a woman aged 18-35 years with alopecia areata. Some clones in this sample may be carry-over from other donors' samples. This rearrangement joins TRBV20-1 to TRBJ1-4; no clear D gene. The CDR3 DNA follows: TGCAGTGCTAGAATCACAACTAATGAAAAACTGTTTTTT. Its protein is CSARITTNEKLFF.